This T cell receptor (beta chain) was documented in a study of identical twins. In TCRdb, the 5' RACE reads were re-called with MiXCR into one record per CDR3 protein. The sample gives roughly 570,000 distinct CDR3 sequences, approximately 9.6% of which show up once; around 3.2% is in the top ten. Study-level points and caveats: With abundant cord blood beta clonotypes, insertions were fewer; memory repertoires showed no such pattern.

Only a few counts were recorded for this clonotype. Its antigen is as yet unknown. This sample also appeared in a second study, on yellow fever vaccine responses in identical twins. That report notes: Twins' vaccine T cell response reportedly gave the appearance of partial convergence and partial personalization.

The clonotype comes from a woman between 18 and 29 years old in good health. Sequenced: PBMCs.

CDR3 residues: CASSLGGLARTYEQYF. The CDR3 DNA reads TGCGCCAGCAGCTTGGGCGGACTAGCCCGTACCTACGAGCAGTACTTC. This chain uses TRBV5-1 with TRBJ2-7, with 8 positions matching TRBD2. With V trimmed by 0 bases and J by 2 bases, 7 bases remained unmatched. The CDR3 loop spans 16 amino acids. Germline loops: CDR1 SGHRS, CDR2 YFSETQ. Looking up the rest from reference TRBV5-1 and TRBJ2-7 gives the full variable domain: KAGVTQTPRYLIKTRGQQVTLSCSPISGHRSVSWYQQTPGQGLQFLFEYFSETQRNKGNFPGRFSGRQFSNSRSEMNVSTLELGDSALYLCASSLGGLARTYEQYFGPGTRLTVT.